Detailed here is one T cell receptor (beta chain). The sample belongs to a study of blood T cell repertoires in COVID-19. Libraries were prepared by immunoSEQ multiplex PCR; TCRdb keeps only in-frame clonotypes and omits some of them. The repertoire holds about 160,000 clones, with around 83% as singletons. V was pared by 4 bases and J by 1 base, with 12 bases between. The CDR3 is 15 amino acids. Per germline, CDR1 MNHEY and CDR2 SMNVEV (reference sequence). The chain links TRBV27 to TRBJ2-3; D unresolved. The source of this sequence is a man aged 35-49 years with acute or convalescent COVID-19. The sequencing sample was made of peripheral blood. The CDR3 region is CASSSPGWGTDTQYF. For the CDR3, the DNA is TGTGCCAGCAGTTCCCCCGGGTGGGGCACAGATACGCAGTATTTT.